The rows below give T cell receptor beta chains drawn from one sample of a study of post-analysis software for immune sequencing data. TCRdb analysed the PCR reads with MiXCR anew, one entry per CDR3 protein. Seen here are roughly 400,000 distinct CDR3 sequences, roughly 38% observed once, and the top ten hold about 7.6%. The material sequenced was blood. These receptor sequences come from a girl aged 2-10 years with multiple sclerosis. Each CDR3 is given with its conserved first and last residue. D genes are given only for firm matches. Some rows mark clone size as missing; the rest say once, few, many or name a class of expanded clone.

d_gene	v_gene	abundance	j_gene	CDR3nt	CDR3aa
TRBD1	TRBV10-3	.	TRBJ1-3	TGTGCCATCAGTGAGGGACAGGGGGCTGACACCATATATTTT	CAISEGQGADTIYF
TRBD1	TRBV28	.	TRBJ2-5	TGTGCCAGCAGTTTTTGGGTACAGGGGGCGCGGGAGCAGTACTTC	CASSFWVQGAREQYF
.	TRBV5-1	few	TRBJ2-7	TGCGCCAGCAGCTTCGGCTCCCGCTCCTACGAGCAGTACTTC	CASSFGSRSYEQYF
.	TRBV5-5	many	TRBJ2-3	TGTGCCAGCAGCCCCCAGGCTACAGATACGCAGTATTTT	CASSPQATDTQYF
TRBD1	TRBV9	.	TRBJ1-2	TGTGCCAGCAGCGCCGGGACAGACTTCTATGGCTACACCTTC	CASSAGTDFYGYTF
TRBD2	TRBV20-1	few	TRBJ2-7	TGCAGTGCTAGAGACTTAGCGCGGGGGACGAGCTCCTACGAGCAGTACTTC	CSARDLARGTSSYEQYF
TRBD1	TRBV5-1	few	TRBJ2-5	TGCGCCAGCAGCTTTGACAGGGGTCCTCAAGAGACCCAGTACTTC	CASSFDRGPQETQYF
.	TRBV7-8	few	TRBJ2-7	TGTGCCAGCAGCCGACGGGGCAGCTACGAGCAGTACTTC	CASSRRGSYEQYF
.	TRBV20-1	few	TRBJ1-2	TGCAGTGCTAGAGACAGGAAAGCTAACTATGGCTACACCTTC	CSARDRKANYGYTF
.	TRBV12-3/TRBV12-4	.	TRBJ2-7	TGTGCCAGCAGTTTAGGGGGGGCGGGCTCCTACGAGCAGTACTTC	CASSLGGAGSYEQYF
.	TRBV12-3/TRBV12-4	.	TRBJ1-6	TGTGCCAGCAGTTTTTCCGATAATTCACCCCTCCACTTT	CASSFSDNSPLHF
.	TRBV28	few	TRBJ2-6	TGTGCCAGCAGTTTACTTCTGGGCGTGTCTGGGGCCAACGTCCTGACTTTC	CASSLLLGVSGANVLTF
TRBD2	TRBV5-5	.	TRBJ2-1	TGTGCCAGCAGCTCCATCTATAGCGGGACCTCCTACAATGAGCAGTTCTTC	CASSSIYSGTSYNEQFF
.	TRBV20-1	.	TRBJ2-5	TGCAGTGCTAGGTCTTGGGGGGTCGGGGAGACCCAGTACTTC	CSARSWGVGETQYF
TRBD1	TRBV5-6	.	TRBJ2-5	TGTGTCAGCAGCTTAAGGCAGGGGGCGTGGGAGCAGTACTTC	CVSSLRQGAWEQYF
.	TRBV5-1	.	TRBJ1-1	TGCGCCAGCAGCTTGGGATCGACAGATGAAGCTTTCTTT	CASSLGSTDEAFF
TRBD2	TRBV6-5	.	TRBJ2-4	TGTGCCAGCAGTTACCACTCGGGAGGGGAGAACATTCAGTACTTC	CASSYHSGGENIQYF
.	TRBV29-1	.	TRBJ1-1	TGCAGCGTTGGACAGTACACTGAAGCTTTCTTT	CSVGQYTEAFF
.	TRBV7-2	.	TRBJ2-4	TGTGCCAGCAGCCGTGGAGGTGAACTAGCCAAAAACATTCAGTACTTC	CASSRGGELAKNIQYF
.	TRBV9	.	TRBJ1-2	TGTGCCAGCAGAGACAGATTGAGCTACACCTTC	CASRDRLSYTF
TRBD1	TRBV29-1	few	TRBJ2-4	TGCAGCGTACCGGGACAGGAGGGCAAAAACATTCAGTACTTC	CSVPGQEGKNIQYF
TRBD1	TRBV6-5	few	TRBJ1-2	TGTGCCAGCAGTTACGGACAGGGGGTATACTATGGCTACACCTTC	CASSYGQGVYYGYTF
.	TRBV12-3/TRBV12-4	.	TRBJ1-2	TGTGCCAGCAGACCGACCCTGTCCGGTGGCTACACCTTC	CASRPTLSGGYTF
TRBD2	TRBV5-5	.	TRBJ2-3	TGTACCAGCAGCCCTCCGGGACTAGGTGTTGGTTCAGATACGCAGTATTTT	CTSSPPGLGVGSDTQYF
.	TRBV3-1	few	TRBJ2-5	TGTGCCAGCAGCCAGGAAGATACATTGTACCAAGAGACCCAGTACTTC	CASSQEDTLYQETQYF
.	TRBV20-1	.	TRBJ1-1	TGCAGTGCTAGAGATTTGGGGGGCAGACAGAGGGCTGAAGCTTTCTTT	CSARDLGGRQRAEAFF
.	TRBV12-3/TRBV12-4	.	TRBJ1-4	TGTGCCAGCAGTTTAGTCCAGACTAATGAAAAACTGTTTTTT	CASSLVQTNEKLFF
.	TRBV6-5	.	TRBJ2-6	TGTGCCAGCAGTTACTCGGGATTCTCTGGGGCCAACGTCCTGACTTTC	CASSYSGFSGANVLTF
TRBD1	TRBV24-1	.	TRBJ2-1	TGTGCCACCAGTGCCCCGGGACAGGCGTACGAGCAGGACTTC	CATSAPGQAYEQDF